This T cell receptor (beta chain) was retrieved from a study of blood T cell repertoires in COVID-19 (TCRdb year 2020). Study-wide context: Samples from collaborators originated in the United States, Italy and Spain and spanned both the acute and convalescent phases of COVID-19. The material from the prospective study consisted of cDNA or gDNA derived from T cells, B-cell-depleted T cells, or PBMCs. The dataset comprised deeply sampled blood TCRbeta repertoires from subjects exposed to, actively infected with, or recovered from COVID-19. The repertoires were released in a freely available public database intended as a resource for research on the immune response to SARS-CoV-2. Samples were obtained from the ongoing ImmuneRACE study (first 160 participants) and from approximately 1,200 subjects provided by 6 global collaborators. A de-identified subject ID, COVID-19 status, age in years and sex were almost always included in the sample metadata. Where HLA class I and class II types were available, the types were taken from metadata supplied by the sample provider, not from assay-based typing. Results the study describes overall, beyond this receptor: How much clinical and demographic metadata was included differed by source and by participant, and the metadata was provided uncurated.

TCRbeta CDR3 regions were amplified from genomic DNA by means of the immunoSEQ Assay, a bias-controlled multiplex PCR. The study's processing was this. Within the assay, amplification of reference gene primers was used to estimate how many nucleated cells each sample contained. To quantify the absolute abundance of each unique TCRbeta CDR3 rearrangement, sequence reads were collapsed and filtered. For each sample, productive Simpson clonality was calculated as the square root of Simpson's diversity index across productive rearrangements. In its TCRdb copy, this immuneACCESS table keeps in-frame sequences only and misses some clones. Where compared with another copy, unresolved V genes explain less than half of these, and the others have no known cause. D and trimming come from the DNA, and the V and J calls and clone size come from that table. The sample table holds roughly 500,000 clones, of which 89% were seen once. The top ten constitute roughly 1% of the sample.

At one collaborating source in Seattle, patients were enrolled during active infection and were followed longitudinally through the course of disease. Whole blood was collected in K2EDTA tubes by collaborating institutions according to the institutions' own protocols. Collaborator samples were shipped for TCRbeta analysis as frozen whole blood, isolated PBMCs, or DNA extracted from either sample type. A word on this clone: Its cognate antigen has yet to be identified. No much larger clonotype is one base removed from it; base qualities were not supplied.

Sequencing input: peripheral blood. This TCR came from a man aged 18 to 30 with COVID-19, enrolled during active disease.

The DNA is as follows: TGCGCCAGCAGCCTTCTAGCGGGAGGTTTCAATGAGCAGTTCTTC. Protein translation: CASSLLAGGFNEQFF. Here the chain combines TRBV4-1 and TRBJ2-1; 11 nucleotides in the junction match TRBD2. The CDR3 numbers 15 residues from cysteine through phenylalanine. The only DNA kept is the CDR3, 45 bases in frame from the first base. The germline V gene encodes CDR1 MGHRA and CDR2 YSYEKL. Trimming accounts for 4 bases at V and 6 bases at J, while the number of junction bases matched to no gene is 5.